One T cell receptor (beta chain) is described in this entry. Its antigen is not known. Repertoires were generated with immunoSEQ multiplex PCR, while TCRdb's copy carries only in-frame clones and drops some. The table records around 250,000 clones, around three quarters of them present only once. Germline values: CDR1 ENHRY, CDR2 SYGVKD. The trim removed 5 bases at V and 5 bases at J, leaving 7 bases unmatched. This CDR3 comprises 14 residues. The sample comes from a study of cytotoxic CD8 clonotypes in ibrutinib-treated CLL. The overall study: Across the patients, approximately ten were relapsed/refractory, about 14 treatment-naive and approximately 18 IGHV unmutated. Response samples were obtained once patients had received a median around 12 months of treatment, range 6 to 36. Around 25 partial and 2 complete responses; at median about 63 months, about 14 remitted, around 12 progressed. Study-wide points: Higher circulating CD8+ T-cell counts strongly accompanied higher baseline clonality, above age-matched healthy donors.

The material was PBMCs, obtained after 24 months of ibrutinib treatment. The clonotype comes from a human donor with chronic lymphocytic leukemia. The chain links TRBV10-3 to TRBJ2-3; 7 bases match TRBD1. CDR3 nucleotides: TGTGCCATCAGTCAGACAGGGTACGGAGATACGCAGTATTTT. Encoded protein: CAISQTGYGDTQYF.